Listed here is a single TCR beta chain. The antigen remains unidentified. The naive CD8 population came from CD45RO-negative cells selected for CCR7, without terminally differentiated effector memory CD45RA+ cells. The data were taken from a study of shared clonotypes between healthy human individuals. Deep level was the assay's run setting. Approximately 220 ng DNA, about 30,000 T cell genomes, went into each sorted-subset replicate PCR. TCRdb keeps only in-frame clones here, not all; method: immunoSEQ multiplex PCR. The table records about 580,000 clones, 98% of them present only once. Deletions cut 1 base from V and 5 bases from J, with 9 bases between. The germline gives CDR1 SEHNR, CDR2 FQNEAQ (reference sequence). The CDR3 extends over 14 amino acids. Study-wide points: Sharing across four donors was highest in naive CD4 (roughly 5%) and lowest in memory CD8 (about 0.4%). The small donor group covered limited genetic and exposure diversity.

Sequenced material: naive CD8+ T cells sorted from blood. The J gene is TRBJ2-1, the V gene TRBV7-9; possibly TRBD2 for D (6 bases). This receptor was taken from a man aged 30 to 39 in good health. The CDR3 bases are TGTGCCAGCAGCTTAGGCGGGATTAACAATGAGCAGTTCTTC. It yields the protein CASSLGGINNEQFF.